The clone carrying this TCR beta chain was seen only a few times. The antigen is not known. The data were obtained in a study of T-cell memory formation after mild COVID-19. Findings of the study overall: For contracting clones, CD4+ ones sat mainly in CM and EM, CD8+ in EMRA. Among clones contracting day 15 to 85, CD4/CD8 was balanced, whereas later expanders leaned CD4+.

TCR alpha and TCR beta cDNA libraries carrying sample barcodes and UMIs came from 5'RACE with constant-segment primers. TCRdb re-analysed the 5' RACE reads in MiXCR, keeping a single row per CDR3 protein. This sample has roughly 340,000 distinct CDR3 sequences; roughly 15% occur once, and the top ten carry approximately 20%. The V gene end was trimmed by 0 bases and the J gene end by 5 bases; junction bases not matched to a gene: 11. The CDR3 has 17 amino acids. Germline lookup yields CDR1 DFQATT and CDR2 SNEGSKA (reference sequence). Material for sequencing was PBMCs or a T cell subset sorted from them (not recorded which). The J gene is TRBJ2-2, the V gene TRBV20-1; 8 bases map to TRBD1. This sequence originates from a man younger than 30 who had mild COVID-19 (a few samples of this study predate the infection). Cell type and time point are not known. The CDR3 DNA is TGCAGTGCTAGAGATCCCTACAGACAGGGGAGAACCGGGGAGCTGTTTTTT. It codes for CSARDPYRQGRTGELFF.